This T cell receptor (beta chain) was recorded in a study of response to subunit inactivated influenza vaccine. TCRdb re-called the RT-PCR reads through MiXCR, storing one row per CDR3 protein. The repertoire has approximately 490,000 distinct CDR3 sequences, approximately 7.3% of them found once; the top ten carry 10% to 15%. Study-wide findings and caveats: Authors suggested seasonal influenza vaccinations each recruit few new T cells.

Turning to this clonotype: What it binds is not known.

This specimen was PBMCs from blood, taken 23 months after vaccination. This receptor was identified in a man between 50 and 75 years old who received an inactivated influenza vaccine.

The CDR3 DNA reads as TGTGCCATCGGGACTTCTACTTACGAGCAGTACTTC. Translating gives CAIGTSTYEQYF. This chain connects TRBV10-3 to TRBJ2-7, with a possible D match to TRBD2 (6 bases). V dropped 8 bases and J dropped 4 bases, with 12 bases sitting between them. The CDR3 runs to 12 residues. The V gene's germline CDR1 is ENHRY and CDR2 SYGVKD.